The T cell receptor beta chain described here comes from a study of chemoradiotherapy in HPV16-positive cancers. Repeated repertoire sampling spanned the course of chemoradiotherapy. Generated by immunoSEQ multiplex PCR, the TCRdb table keeps only in-frame clones and is missing some. The data contain 9,500 to 15,000 clones, 90% of them singletons. Trimming at V came to 5 bases and at J to 0 bases, leaving 8 bases not matched to a gene. CDR1 is SGHAT and CDR2 is FQDESV in the germline V gene (reference sequence). The CDR3 sequence is 16 residues long. This clone was observed a few times. The chain is built from TRBV11-1 and TRBJ2-7, with 9 bases fitting TRBD1. The sequence was collected from a human donor with HPV-associated anogenital cancer. This material was collected from a patient who underwent chemoradiotherapy. The CDR3 region has the DNA TGTGCCAGCAGCCTGGCAGGACAGGGGCGCTCCTACGAGCAGTACTTC. Translated, it gives CASSLAGQGRSYEQYF.